The 22 T cell receptor beta chains below were found in one sample sequenced in a study of blood T cell repertoires in COVID-19. Method: immunoSEQ multiplex PCR; TCRdb's copy keeps in-frame clones and lacks some. The table records over 200,000 clones, about 86% of them present only once. Sequencing input: PBMCs or T cells enriched from blood (not recorded which). All receptors derive from a woman between 45 and 65 years old in a cohort exposed to, infected with or recovered from COVID-19 (not recorded which).

The chain carries TRBV5-6 and TRBJ1-2; 8 bases agree with TRBD1. Germline V gene sequence: CDR1 SGHDT, CDR2 YYEEEE. This CDR3 is 16 amino acids long. V gave up 2 bases and J gave up 3 bases; unmatched junction bases: 9. CDR3 sequence reads: CASSFGDDRGDYGYTF. The CDR3 region has the DNA TGTGCCAGCAGCTTTGGCGACGACAGGGGCGACTATGGCTACACCTTC.

V usage is TRBV19 and J usage is TRBJ1-3; D not certain. The V gene lost 6 bases and the J gene lost 8 bases, with 11 bases spanning the gap. The CDR3 covers 12 residues. Germline loops: CDR1 LNHDA, CDR2 SQIVND (reference sequence). CDR3 in amino acids: CASRSLADTIYF. CDR3 sequence (DNA): TGTGCCAGTAGGTCCTTGGCGGACACCATATATTTT.

The CDR3 sequence: CASTPLGGGNQPQHF. DNA for the CDR3: TGTGCCAGCACCCCTCTAGGGGGAGGCAATCAGCCCCAGCATTTT. The chain uses TRBV28 and TRBJ1-5; possibly TRBD1 for D (6 bases). The CDR3 covers 15 residues. V was shortened by 7 bases and J by 2 bases, with 15 bases between the two germline ends. Germline CDR1 and CDR2: MDHEN and SYDVKM.

The rearrangement links TRBV9 to TRBJ2-1, with D uncertain. Looked up from germline, CDR1 is SGDLS and CDR2 is YYNGEE. The ends were cut back, 0 bases at V and 8 bases at J, with 12 bases in the middle. CDR3 size: 14 residues. The CDR3: CASSVARSVDEQFF. The CDR3 DNA is TGTGCCAGCAGCGTAGCCAGGTCTGTGGATGAGCAGTTCTTC.

The rearrangement links TRBV5-1 to TRBJ2-7; D call uncertain. The CDR3 consists of 15 residues. The germline CDR1 and CDR2 sequences are SGHRS and YFSETQ. Trimming shortened V by 4 bases and J by 2 bases, and 16 bases separated the two germline ends. The CDR3 region is CASSPGVAAPYEQYF. The CDR3 DNA reads as TGCGCCAGCAGCCCCGGCGTAGCTGCCCCCTACGAGCAGTACTTC.

The chain carries TRBV27 and TRBJ2-7; TRBD2 agrees at 14 bases. Trimming at V came to 5 bases and at J to 0 bases, leaving 6 bases not matched to a gene. The CDR3 runs to 17 residues. The V gene's germline CDR1 is MNHEY and CDR2 SMNVEV (reference sequence). The CDR3 protein is CASSRTSGGISSYEQYF. In DNA form, the CDR3 reads TGTGCCAGCAGTCGGACTAGCGGGGGGATTAGCTCCTACGAGCAGTACTTC.

The chain links TRBV18 to TRBJ1-4, with D perhaps matching TRBD1 (6 bases). The germline V and J ends were trimmed by 0 bases and 7 bases, with 12 bases remaining between them. CDR1 and CDR2 from the germline V gene are KGHSH and LQKENI. CDR3 size: 15 residues. The CDR3 bases are TGTGCCAGCTCACCACCGGCAGGGGTGACTGAAAAACTGTTTTTT. Amino acid sequence: CASSPPAGVTEKLFF.

This sequence joins TRBV30 and TRBJ1-1; D is unresolved. The CDR3 sequence is 13 residues long. V lost 2 bases, J lost 1 base, and 8 bases lay in between. In germline, CDR1 is GTSNPN, CDR2 SVGIG (reference sequence). The CDR3 loop is CAWSLAGNTEAFF. The CDR3 bases are TGTGCCTGGAGTTTGGCGGGGAACACTGAAGCTTTCTTT.

This chain links TRBV27 with TRBJ2-5; 14 nucleotides match TRBD2. The CDR3 extends over 16 amino acids. The germline V gene encodes CDR1 MNHEY and CDR2 SMNVEV (reference sequence). With V trimmed by 1 base and J by 4 bases, 2 bases remained unmatched. As DNA, the CDR3 is TGTGCCAGCAGTTTATTCGGACTAGCGGGGGGAGAGACCCAGTACTTC. Translation gives CASSLFGLAGGETQYF.

V and J are TRBV27 and TRBJ2-2; D is uncertain. The V and J ends lost 3 bases and 0 bases respectively, with 2 bases between them. Germline CDR1 reads MNHEY; CDR2 reads SMNVEV (reference sequence). The CDR3 contains 13 residues. CDR3 sequence (DNA): TGTGCCAGCAGTTTCTCGAACACCGGGGAGCTGTTTTTT. It yields the protein CASSFSNTGELFF.

This clone was counted at least ten times. The chain employs TRBV19 and TRBJ1-1; TRBD1 matches at 8 bases. The CDR3 spans 12 residues. Germline V CDR1 and CDR2: LNHDA, SQIVND (reference sequence). Trimming at V came to 1 base and at J to 10 bases, leaving 2 bases not matched to a gene. CDR3 DNA: TGTGCCAGTAGTATAGCCCAGGGGGCAGCTTTCTTT. It translates to CASSIAQGAAFF.

The V and J genes are TRBV2 and TRBJ1-1; D is unresolved. Germline V gene lookup returns CDR1 SNHLY and CDR2 FYNNEI. V lost 9 bases and J 8 bases, leaving 19 bases between the germline ends. The CDR3 covers 13 residues. The CDR3 protein is CASAIFSAFEAFF. The CDR3 coding sequence is TGTGCCAGTGCCATTTTTAGTGCTTTCGAAGCTTTCTTT.

The chain joins TRBV18 to TRBJ2-3; 9 nucleotides match TRBD2. Per germline, CDR1 KGHSH and CDR2 LQKENI. The CDR3 sequence is 16 residues long. After removal of 2 bases from V and 2 bases from J, the junction contained 5 bases not matched to a gene. The CDR3 nucleotides are TGTGCCAGCTCACCAATGGCGGGGGGGCCCACAGATACGCAGTATTTT. Translating gives CASSPMAGGPTDTQYF.

The chain employs TRBV5-6 and TRBJ2-7; no clear D. The CDR3 length is 14 residues. Trimming shortened V by 0 bases and J by 2 bases, and 9 bases separated the two germline ends. Germline V CDR1 and CDR2: SGHDT, YYEEEE. The CDR3 loop reads CASSLGAPTYEQYF. CDR3 nucleotide sequence: TGTGCCAGCAGCTTGGGGGCACCTACCTACGAGCAGTACTTC. The whole variable domain, filled in from reference TRBV5-6 and TRBJ2-7, reads DAGVTQSPTHLIKTRGQQVTLRCSPKSGHDTVSWYQQALGQGPQFIFQYYEEEERQRGNFPDRFSGHQFPNYSSELNVNALLLGDSALYLCASSLGAPTYEQYFGPGTRLTVT.

As DNA, the CDR3 is TGTGCCAGCAGCGGATCCGGGACAGGGGCAAACGAGCAGTACTTC. This translates into CASSGSGTGANEQYF. The chain carries TRBV9 and TRBJ2-7, with TRBD1 matching over 10 bases. V lost 3 bases, J lost 5 bases, and 8 bases stayed unmatched. This CDR3 is built from 15 residues. Per the germline V gene, CDR1 is SGDLS and CDR2 is YYNGEE.

The chain carries TRBV19 and TRBJ1-2; 8 bases are shared with TRBD1. Germline V gives CDR1 LNHDA, CDR2 SQIVND (reference sequence). With V trimmed by 5 bases and J by 5 bases, 4 bases remained unmatched. CDR3 length: 13 amino acids. CDR3 protein: CASSGDRGYGYTF. Here the CDR3 DNA reads TGTGCCAGTAGTGGAGACAGGGGATATGGCTACACCTTC. Full variable domain (rest looked up from reference TRBV19 and TRBJ1-2): DGGITQSPKYLFRKEGQNVTLSCEQNLNHDAMYWYRQDPGQGLRLIYYSQIVNDFQKGDIAEGYSVSREKKESFPLTVTSAQKNPTAFYLCASSGDRGYGYTFGSGTRLTVV.

The chain employs TRBV9 and TRBJ2-1; perhaps TRBD1 as D (5 bases). Trimming removed 0 bases at V and 12 bases at J, with 16 bases between. The CDR3 extends over 14 amino acids. From germline, CDR1 is SGDLS and CDR2 YYNGEE. The CDR3 loop reads CASSVADLGVGQFF. CDR3 bases: TGTGCCAGCAGCGTAGCTGATCTAGGGGTGGGGCAGTTCTTC.

The genes are TRBV10-3 and TRBJ2-1, with 11 positions matching TRBD2. The CDR3 is made up of 13 amino acids. Trimming took 7 bases from V and 10 from J; bases not matched to a gene: 6. The V gene's germline CDR1 is ENHRY and CDR2 SYGVKD. CDR3 in DNA: TGTGCCATCACCCGGGCTAGCGGGGGGGAGCAGTTCTTC. Its protein is CAITRASGGEQFF.

This sequence joins TRBV15 and TRBJ1-2; D gene ambiguous. The CDR3 length is 12 residues. Trimming took off 5 bases at V and 7 bases at J, with 11 bases between the two ends. The germline gives CDR1 LNHNV, CDR2 YYDKDF (reference sequence). DNA of the CDR3: TGTGCCACCAGCCATAGAACGGGTGGCTACACCTTC. Protein: CATSHRTGGYTF. The complete variable domain, with remaining parts taken from reference TRBV15 and TRBJ1-2, reads DAMVIQNPRYQVTQFGKPVTLSCSQTLNHNVMYWYQQKSSQAPKLLFHYYDKDFNNEADTPDNFQSRRPNTSFCFLDIRSPGLGDTAMYLCATSHRTGGYTFGSGTRLTVV.

The chain recombines TRBV5-1 with TRBJ2-5; TRBD2 matches 10 bases. CDR3 length: 17 amino acids. Unmatched junction bases numbered 8, after V lost 0 bases and J lost 3 bases. Germline V gives CDR1 SGHRS, CDR2 YFSETQ. The CDR3 sequence is CASSLVPLAGAEETQYF. Written as DNA, the CDR3 is TGCGCCAGCAGCTTGGTTCCCCTAGCGGGGGCCGAAGAGACCCAGTACTTC.

This clone is a singleton in its sample. The chain employs TRBV28 and TRBJ1-2; D possibly corresponds to TRBD1 (6 bases). Germline V gene lookup returns CDR1 MDHEN and CDR2 SYDVKM. V shed 7 bases and J shed 1 base, with 10 bases lying between them. The length of the CDR3 is 13 residues. As DNA, the CDR3 is TGTGCCAGCACCCCGGACAGTAACTATGGCTACACCTTC. Translating it yields CASTPDSNYGYTF.

This chain links TRBV4-3 with TRBJ2-2; TRBD2 matches at 12 bases. This CDR3 contains 16 residues. Germline-derived CDR1 and CDR2 are LGHNA and YSLEER. After removal of 5 bases from V and 0 bases from J, the junction contained 1 base not matched to a gene. This CDR3 is CASSGLAGSNTGELFF. The CDR3, as DNA: TGCGCCAGCAGCGGACTAGCGGGGTCGAACACCGGGGAGCTGTTTTTT.